This T cell receptor beta chain is drawn from a study of patients and donors after allogeneic stem cell transplantation (dated by TCRdb to 2018 to 2020). To prepare the library, RT-PCR was applied. Sequenced on a NextSeq 550. The public reads were run again by TCRdb, first through fastp at Q25 and then through MiXCR, and only productive beta chains were kept. For every CDR3 protein sequence, its rows merge into one entry that carries the most common genes and DNA. The sample data list 920,000 or so distinct CDR3 sequences, and more than 15% of these were observed just once. 6% of the sample is taken by the ten largest. The CDR3 covers 14 residues, taking in both the cysteine and the phenylalanine. Only the CDR3 portion is preserved as DNA: 42 bases, with reading frame beginning at the first base. The germline V gene encodes CDR1 MNHEY and CDR2 SVGEGT. Germline trimming: 4 bases from V, 8 bases from J; junction bases outside gene matches: 7.

This clonotype came up a few times. Its antigen is not yet known. Per-base quality was not reported, and no clone a single base away is much larger than it. The TCR was taken from a human donor who was either an allogeneic HSCT recipient or a stem cell or donor lymphocyte infusion donor (not recorded which). It is not recorded whose cells these are; they may come from a transplant donor. The sequenced sample was blood, either unsorted or a sorted T cell fraction (not recorded which). The sequence is built from TRBV6-2 or TRBV6-3 and TRBJ2-4; TRBD2 lines up with 8 middle nucleotides. The DNA sequence is TGTGCCAGCAGTTCAAGCGGGGGAGGCGACATTCAGTACTTC. This codes for CASSSSGGGDIQYF.